What follows describes a single T cell receptor (beta chain). What it binds is not known. Isolation recovered at least 6 million PBMCs from every sample. This sample was included in a study of blood T cells in healthy people across ages. Overall study context: Template switching caught about one barcoded beta molecule for each two T cells. General study points: Researchers judged that diversity estimates from one million T cells fell short of true values.

The CDR3 is 13 residues long. The ends were cut back, 1 base at V and 6 bases at J, with 10 bases in the middle. Per the germline V gene, CDR1 is MNHNS and CDR2 is SASEGT. Together with a sample-barcoded 5' primer, a J-beta primer mix was included in a second PCR lasting about 6 to 11 cycles. In TCRdb, the 5' RACE reads were re-called with MiXCR into one record per CDR3 protein. The sample yields about 1.8 million distinct CDR3 sequences, about 50% seen once. The V call is TRBV6-1, the J call TRBJ2-7; D gene unclear. The receptor comes from a woman in her 40s in good health. Sample: blood. CDR3 loop: CASSEVWVAEQYF. Written as DNA, the CDR3 is TGTGCCAGCAGTGAAGTGTGGGTCGCCGAGCAGTACTTC.